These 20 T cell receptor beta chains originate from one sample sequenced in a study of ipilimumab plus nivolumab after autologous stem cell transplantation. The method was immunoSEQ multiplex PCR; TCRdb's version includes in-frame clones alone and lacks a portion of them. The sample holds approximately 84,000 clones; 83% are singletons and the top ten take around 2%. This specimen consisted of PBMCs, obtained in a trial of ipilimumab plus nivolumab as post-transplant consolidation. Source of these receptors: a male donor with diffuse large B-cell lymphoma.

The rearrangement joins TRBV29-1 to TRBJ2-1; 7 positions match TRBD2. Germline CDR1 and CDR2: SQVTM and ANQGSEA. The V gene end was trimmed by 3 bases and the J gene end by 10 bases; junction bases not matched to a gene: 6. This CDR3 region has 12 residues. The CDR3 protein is CSVDLASGEQFF. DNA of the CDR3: TGCAGCGTTGATCTGGCTAGCGGCGAGCAGTTCTTC.

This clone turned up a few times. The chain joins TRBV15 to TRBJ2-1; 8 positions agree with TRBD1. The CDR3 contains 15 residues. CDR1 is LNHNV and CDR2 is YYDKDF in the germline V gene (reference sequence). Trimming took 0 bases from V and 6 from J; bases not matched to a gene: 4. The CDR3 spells CATSRDTGQGNEQFF. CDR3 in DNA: TGTGCCACCAGCAGAGATACAGGACAGGGCAATGAGCAGTTCTTC.

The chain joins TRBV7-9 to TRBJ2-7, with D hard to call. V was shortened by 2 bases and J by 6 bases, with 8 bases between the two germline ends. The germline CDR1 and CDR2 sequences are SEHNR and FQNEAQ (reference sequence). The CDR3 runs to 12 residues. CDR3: CASSLTFREQYF. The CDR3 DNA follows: TGTGCCAGCAGCTTAACGTTCCGCGAGCAGTACTTC.

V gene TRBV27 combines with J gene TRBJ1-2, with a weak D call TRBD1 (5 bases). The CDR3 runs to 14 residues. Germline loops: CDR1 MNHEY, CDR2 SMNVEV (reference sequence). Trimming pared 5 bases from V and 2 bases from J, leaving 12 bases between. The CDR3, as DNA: TGTGCCAGCAGTCAAGCCCAGGGAAACTATGGCTACACCTTC. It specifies CASSQAQGNYGYTF.

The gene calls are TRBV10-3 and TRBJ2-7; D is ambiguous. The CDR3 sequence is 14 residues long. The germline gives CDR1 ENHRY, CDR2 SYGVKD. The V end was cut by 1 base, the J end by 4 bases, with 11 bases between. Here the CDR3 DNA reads TGTGCCATCAGTGAGTTTGGAAACCTATACGAGCAGTACTTC. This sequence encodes CAISEFGNLYEQYF.

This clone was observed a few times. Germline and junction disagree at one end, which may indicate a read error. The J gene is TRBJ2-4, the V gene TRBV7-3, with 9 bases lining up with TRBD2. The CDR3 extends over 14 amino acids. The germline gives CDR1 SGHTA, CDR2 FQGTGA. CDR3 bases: TGTGCCAGCAGCCCAGACTTTGCGGGGGGGCCTGCCGACTTC. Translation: CASSPDFAGGPADF.

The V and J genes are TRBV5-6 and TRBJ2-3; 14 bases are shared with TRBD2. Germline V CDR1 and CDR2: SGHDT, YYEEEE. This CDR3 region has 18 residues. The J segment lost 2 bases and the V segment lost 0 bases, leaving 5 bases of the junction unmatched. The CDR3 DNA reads TGTGCCAGCAGCTTGGGGGGACTAGCGGGGGCCGCCACAGATACGCAGTATTTT. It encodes CASSLGGLAGAATDTQYF.

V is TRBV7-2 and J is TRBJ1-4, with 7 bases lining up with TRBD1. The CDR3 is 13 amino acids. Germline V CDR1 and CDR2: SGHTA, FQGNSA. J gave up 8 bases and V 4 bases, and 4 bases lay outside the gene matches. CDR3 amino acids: CASSYRGGEKLFF. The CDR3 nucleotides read TGTGCCAGCAGCTACAGGGGAGGAGAAAAACTGTTTTTT.

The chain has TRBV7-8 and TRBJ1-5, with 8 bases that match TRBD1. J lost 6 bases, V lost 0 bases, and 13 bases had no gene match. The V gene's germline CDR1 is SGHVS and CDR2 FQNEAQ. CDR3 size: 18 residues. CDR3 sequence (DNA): TGTGCCAGCAGCTTAGCCCTTACCATTACAGGGGGACGTCAGCCCCAGCATTTT. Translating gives CASSLALTITGGRQPQHF.

CDR3 residues: CASGEGQGFHNEQFF. The CDR3 DNA reads as TGTGCCAGCGGGGAGGGACAGGGGTTCCACAATGAGCAGTTCTTC. This chain joins TRBV2 and TRBJ2-1; 10 bases match TRBD1. After removal of 8 bases from V and 5 bases from J, the junction contained 9 bases not matched to a gene. CDR1 is SNHLY, CDR2 FYNNEI, per germline. This CDR3 comprises 15 residues. The complete variable domain, with remaining parts taken from reference TRBV2 and TRBJ2-1, reads EPEVTQTPSHQVTQMGQEVILRCVPISNHLYFYWYRQILGQKVEFLVSFYNNEISEKSEIFDDQFSVERPDGSNFTLKIRSTKLEDSAMYFCASGEGQGFHNEQFFGPGTRLTVL.

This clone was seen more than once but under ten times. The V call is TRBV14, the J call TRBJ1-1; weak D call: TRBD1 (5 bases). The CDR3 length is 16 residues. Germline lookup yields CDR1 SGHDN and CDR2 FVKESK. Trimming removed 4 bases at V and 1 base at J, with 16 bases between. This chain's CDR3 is CASSPGPGTANTEAFF. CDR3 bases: TGTGCCAGCAGCCCCGGCCCCGGGACTGCGAACACTGAAGCTTTCTTT.

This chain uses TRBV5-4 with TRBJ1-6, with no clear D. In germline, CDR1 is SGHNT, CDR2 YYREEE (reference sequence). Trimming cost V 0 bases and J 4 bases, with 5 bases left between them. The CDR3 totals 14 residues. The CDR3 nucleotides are TGTGCCAGCAGCTTGGGTCAGTATAATTCACCCCTCCACTTT. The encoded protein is CASSLGQYNSPLHF.

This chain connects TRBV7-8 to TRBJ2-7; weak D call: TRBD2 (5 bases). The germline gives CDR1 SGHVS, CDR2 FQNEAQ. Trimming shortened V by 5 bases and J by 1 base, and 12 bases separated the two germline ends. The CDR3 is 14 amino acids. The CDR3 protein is CASSLSRTSYEQYF. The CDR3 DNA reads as TGTGCCAGCAGCCTCAGTAGGACTTCCTACGAGCAGTACTTC. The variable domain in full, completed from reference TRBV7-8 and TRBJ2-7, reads GAGVSQSPRYKVAKRGQDVALRCDPISGHVSLFWYQQALGQGPEFLTYFQNEAQLDKSGLPSDRFFAERPEGSVSTLKIQRTQQEDSAVYLCASSLSRTSYEQYFGPGTRLTVT.

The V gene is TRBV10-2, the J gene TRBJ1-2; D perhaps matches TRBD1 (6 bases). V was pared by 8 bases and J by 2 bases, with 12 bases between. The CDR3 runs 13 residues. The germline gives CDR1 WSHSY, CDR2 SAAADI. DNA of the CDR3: TGCGCCAGCGGGGGGACATTCAACTATGGCTACACCTTC. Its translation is CASGGTFNYGYTF.

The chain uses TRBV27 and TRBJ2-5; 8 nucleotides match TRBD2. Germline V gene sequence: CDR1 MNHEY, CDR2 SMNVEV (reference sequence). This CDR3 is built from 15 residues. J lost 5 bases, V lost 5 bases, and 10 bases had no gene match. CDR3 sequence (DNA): TGTGCCAGCAGTCCCTTTTCCGGGGGGGTTGAGACCCAGTACTTC. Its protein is CASSPFSGGVETQYF.

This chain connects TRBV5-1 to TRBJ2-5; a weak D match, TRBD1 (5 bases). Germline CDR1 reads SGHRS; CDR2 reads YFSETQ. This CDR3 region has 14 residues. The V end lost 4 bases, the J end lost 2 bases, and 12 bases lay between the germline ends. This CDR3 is CASSRRQMQETQYF. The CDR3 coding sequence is TGCGCCAGCAGCCGAAGACAGATGCAAGAGACCCAGTACTTC.

The CDR3 DNA reads TGTGCCAGCAGTCGGGGGCCTAATGAAAAACTGTTTTTT. Translation: CASSRGPNEKLFF. V usage is TRBV6-5 and J usage is TRBJ1-4, with D tentatively TRBD1 (6 bases). CDR3 length: 13 residues. In germline, CDR1 is MNHEY, CDR2 SVGAGI. The ends were cut back, 5 bases at V and 3 bases at J, with 7 bases in the middle.

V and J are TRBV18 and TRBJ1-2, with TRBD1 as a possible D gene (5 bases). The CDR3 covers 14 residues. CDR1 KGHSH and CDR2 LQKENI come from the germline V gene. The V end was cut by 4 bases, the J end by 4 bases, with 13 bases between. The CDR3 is CASSRDTGSYGYTF. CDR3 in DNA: TGTGCCAGCTCACGAGACACAGGTTCCTATGGCTACACCTTC.

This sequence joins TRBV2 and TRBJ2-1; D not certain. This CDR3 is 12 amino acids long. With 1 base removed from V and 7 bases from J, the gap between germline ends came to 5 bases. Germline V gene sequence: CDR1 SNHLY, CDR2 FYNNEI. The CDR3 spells CASSEESNEQFF. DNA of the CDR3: TGTGCCAGCAGTGAAGAATCAAATGAGCAGTTCTTC.

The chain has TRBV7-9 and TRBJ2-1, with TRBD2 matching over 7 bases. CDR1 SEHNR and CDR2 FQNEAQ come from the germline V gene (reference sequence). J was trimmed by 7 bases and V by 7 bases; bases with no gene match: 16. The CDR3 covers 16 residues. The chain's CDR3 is CASTKRGAGKENEQFF. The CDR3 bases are TGTGCCAGCACCAAGCGGGGTGCAGGGAAAGAGAATGAGCAGTTCTTC.